Included here is one TCR beta chain sequence, with context. The data originate from a study of graft-versus-host responses after intestinal transplantation. Study details: Grafts were multivisceral, liver-intestinal, or isolated intestinal. Once they had received anti-thymocyte globulin induction, all recipients took tacrolimus and steroids for around three years.

Whole-study findings and limits: Detected in recipient marrow were GvH clones, some of which were first observed in ileum or blood.

CD4 and CD8 responders that proliferated in the reaction were FACS-sorted. TCRdb's table, derived via immunoSEQ multiplex PCR, lists solely in-frame clones and lacks some. This repertoire shows 12,000 to 15,000 clones, 25% to 30% found once; its top ten account for 3% to 4.5%. CDR3 size: 14 residues. The V segment lost 0 bases and the J segment 3 bases; nucleotides outside the gene matches: 3. Germline V gene sequence: CDR1 SGHRS, CDR2 YFSETQ. The rearrangement joins TRBV5-1 to TRBJ2-7, with 7 bases identical to TRBD2. The input for sequencing was alloreactive CD4+ T cells from a mixed lymphocyte reaction culture, taken before intestinal transplant. Noted subset: CFSE-low proliferating T cells sorted from roughly 6-day pre-transplant mixed lymphocyte reaction (GvH or HvG direction). This TCR derives from a human patient who received an intestinal transplant. In DNA, the CDR3 is TGCGCCAGCAGCTTGGCCGGCGGGAGCTACGAGCAGTACTTC. Amino acids: CASSLAGGSYEQYF. The variable domain in full, completed from reference TRBV5-1 and TRBJ2-7, reads KAGVTQTPRYLIKTRGQQVTLSCSPISGHRSVSWYQQTPGQGLQFLFEYFSETQRNKGNFPGRFSGRQFSNSRSEMNVSTLELGDSALYLCASSLAGGSYEQYFGPGTRLTVT.